This passage covers 10 T cell receptor beta chains from one sample sequenced in a study of blood T cell repertoires in COVID-19. Clones were sequenced by immunoSEQ multiplex PCR, and TCRdb holds only the in-frame ones, with some missing. The table shows 150,000 to 200,000 clones, with more than 70% occurring only once. The sample comprised PBMCs or T cells enriched from blood (not recorded which). The receptors derive from a woman under 30 who had recovered from COVID-19.

The chain is built from TRBV3-1 (or the pseudogene TRBV3-2) and TRBJ2-5; 8 bases fit TRBD2. With V trimmed by 7 bases and J by 2 bases, 6 bases remained unmatched. Germline V gives CDR1 LGHDT, CDR2 YNNKEL (reference sequence). The CDR3 sequence is 14 residues long. The CDR3 protein is CASTASGGQETQYF. The CDR3 nucleotides are TGTGCCAGCACCGCGAGCGGGGGTCAAGAGACCCAGTACTTC.

The chain has TRBV7-9 and TRBJ1-6; 7 bases agree with TRBD1. The J segment lost 11 bases and the V segment lost 5 bases, leaving 12 bases of the junction unmatched. CDR3 size: 15 residues. Per germline, CDR1 SEHNR and CDR2 FQNEAQ (reference sequence). The CDR3 here is CASSEGTGDATPLHF. CDR3 bases: TGTGCCAGCAGCGAAGGCACAGGGGACGCGACACCCCTCCACTTT.

The CDR3 reads CASRGSGTAIYEQYF. The DNA for the CDR3 is TGTGCCAGCAGGGGTTCCGGGACAGCCATCTACGAGCAGTACTTC. The chain links TRBV28 to TRBJ2-7; 7 nucleotides agree with TRBD1. V dropped 6 bases and J dropped 3; count of bases not matched to a gene: 11. CDR3 length equals 15 residues. Germline V gene data show CDR1 as MDHEN and CDR2 as SYDVKM.

V usage is TRBV4-1 and J usage is TRBJ1-4; no reliable D call. Germline V gene lookup returns CDR1 MGHRA and CDR2 YSYEKL. V lost 0 bases to trimming and J lost 2 bases, with 10 bases between them. The CDR3 runs 16 residues. The CDR3 DNA reads as TGCGCCAGCAGCCAAGAATTCCAGGTGACTAATGAAAAACTGTTTTTT. Protein: CASSQEFQVTNEKLFF.

The chain links TRBV11-3 to TRBJ2-4, with 9 bases matching TRBD1. The germline V gene encodes CDR1 SGHNT and CDR2 YENEEA. The CDR3 has 16 residues. With V trimmed by 5 bases and J by 2 bases, 7 bases remained unmatched. The DNA of the CDR3 is TGTGCCAGCAGCGAGGGACAGGGATGGTCCAAAAACATTCAGTACTTC. It specifies CASSEGQGWSKNIQYF.

The chain uses TRBV30 and TRBJ2-7; weak D call: TRBD2 (5 bases). The germline V and J ends were trimmed by 1 base and 0 bases, with 16 bases remaining between them. CDR3 size: 16 residues. The germline V gene has CDR1 GTSNPN and CDR2 SVGIG (reference sequence). CDR3 bases: TGTGCCTGGAGTGGACCCCCGGCGGGCCTCTCCTACGAGCAGTACTTC. Translating gives CAWSGPPAGLSYEQYF.

V and J are TRBV7-9 and TRBJ2-7, with 7 bases identical to TRBD2. With V trimmed by 1 base and J by 6 bases, 3 bases remained unmatched. Germline CDR1 and CDR2: SEHNR and FQNEAQ (reference sequence). The CDR3 length is 13 residues. CDR3 sequence reads: CASSLGGGGEQYF. For the CDR3, the DNA is TGTGCCAGCAGCTTAGGCGGGGGTGGCGAGCAGTACTTC.

In its sample, this clone was seen once. The rearrangement links TRBV7-9 to TRBJ1-5; perhaps TRBD1 as D (6 bases). The CDR3 extends over 14 amino acids. Trimming removed 5 bases at V and 1 base at J, with 9 bases between. Germline V lookup: CDR1 SEHNR, CDR2 FQNEAQ (reference sequence). Here the CDR3 DNA reads TGTGCCAGCAGCCAAACAGGGAGCAATCAGCCCCAGCATTTT. It yields the protein CASSQTGSNQPQHF. The full variable domain, its missing parts supplied by reference TRBV7-9 and TRBJ1-5, is DTGVSQNPRHKITKRGQNVTFRCDPISEHNRLYWYRQTLGQGPEFLTYFQNEAQLEKSRLLSDRFSAERPKGSFSTLEIQRTEQGDSAMYLCASSQTGSNQPQHFGDGTRLSIL.

V is TRBV30 and J is TRBJ1-2; D gene uncertain. Germline V lookup: CDR1 GTSNPN, CDR2 SVGIG (reference sequence). Trimming cost V 3 bases and J 2 bases, with 10 bases left between them. This CDR3 is built from 13 residues. CDR3 sequence (DNA): TGTGCCTGGAGCCCGACACTCAACTATGGCTACACCTTC. It codes for CAWSPTLNYGYTF.

The rearrangement links TRBV5-6 to TRBJ2-1, with D tentatively TRBD2 (5 bases). This CDR3 comprises 12 residues. Between the trimmed V and J ends, which lost 3 bases and 16 bases, there was a span of 17 bases. The germline gives CDR1 SGHDT, CDR2 YYEEEE. In DNA, the CDR3 is TGTGCCAGCAGCTCGGAGGTAGGCCCGCTCTTCTTC. It yields the protein CASSSEVGPLFF.